This T cell receptor (beta chain) derives from a study of blood T cell repertoires in COVID-19. Study-wide background: Acute and convalescent COVID-19 specimens originated in the United States, Italy and Spain.

In the authors' methods: Nucleated cell number was recorded as an estimate derived from reference gene primer amplification. The method was immunoSEQ multiplex PCR; TCRdb's version includes in-frame clones alone and lacks a portion of them. V and J calls and clone size are given by that table; D and trimming were obtained from the DNA. The table includes a few hundred thousand clones, approximately 86% detected once. Germline V gene sequence: CDR1 MGHDK, CDR2 SYGVNS. There are 14 residues in the CDR3. The germline V and J ends were trimmed by 5 bases and 2 bases, with 9 bases remaining between them. V and J are TRBV25-1 and TRBJ1-4, with D possibly matching TRBD1 (5 bases). Sequenced material: peripheral blood. This TCR was recovered from a woman in her 70s with active or convalescent COVID-19. CDR3 sequence reads: CASSSGFTNEKLFF. CDR3 bases: TGTGCCAGCAGTTCAGGGTTTACTAATGAAAAACTGTTTTTT. Full variable domain (remainder filled in from reference TRBV25-1 and TRBJ1-4): EADIYQTPRYLVIGTGKKITLECSQTMGHDKMYWYQQDPGMELHLIHYSYGVNSTEKGDLSSESTVSRIRTEHFPLTLESARPSHTSQYLCASSSGFTNEKLFFGSGTQLSVL.